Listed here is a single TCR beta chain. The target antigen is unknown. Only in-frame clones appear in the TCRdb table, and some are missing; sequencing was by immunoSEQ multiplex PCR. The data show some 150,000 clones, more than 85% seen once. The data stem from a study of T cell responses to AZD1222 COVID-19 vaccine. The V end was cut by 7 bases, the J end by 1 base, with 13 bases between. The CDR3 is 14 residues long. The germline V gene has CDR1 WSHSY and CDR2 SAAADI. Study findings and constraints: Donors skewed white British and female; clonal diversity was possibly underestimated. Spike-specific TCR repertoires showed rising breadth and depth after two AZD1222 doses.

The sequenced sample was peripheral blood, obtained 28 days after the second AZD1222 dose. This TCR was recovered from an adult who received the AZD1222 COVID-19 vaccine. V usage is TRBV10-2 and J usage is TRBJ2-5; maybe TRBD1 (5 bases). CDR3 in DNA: TGCGCCAGCAACTATGGACACCGCCAAGAGACCCAGTACTTC. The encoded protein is CASNYGHRQETQYF.